This TCR beta chain derives from a study of blood T cell repertoires in COVID-19 (TCRdb year 2020). As for the study more broadly: The collaborator samples originated in the United States, Italy and Spain and spanned the acute and convalescent phases of COVID-19. The prospective study material was composed of cDNA or gDNA derived from T cells, B-cell-depleted T cells, or PBMCs. Subjects who had been exposed to COVID-19, were actively infected with it, or had recovered from it provided the deeply sampled blood TCRbeta repertoires that made up the dataset. A freely available public database, intended as a resource for researchers studying the immune response to SARS-CoV-2, is where the repertoires were released. The samples were drawn from two sources: the first 160 participants of the ongoing ImmuneRACE study, and 1,254 subjects contributed by 6 global collaborators. Sample metadata almost always included a de-identified subject ID, COVID-19 status, age in years and sex. HLA class I and class II types, where available, came from metadata supplied by the sample provider rather than from assay-based typing.

Collaborating institutions collected whole blood in K2EDTA tubes following their own protocols. Collaborator samples were shipped for TCRbeta analysis as frozen whole blood, isolated PBMCs, or DNA extracted from either sample type. The immunoSEQ Assay, a bias-controlled multiplex PCR, was used to amplify TCRbeta CDR3 regions from genomic DNA. As for the original processing: The number of nucleated cells in each sample was estimated from the amplification of reference gene primers within the assay. To quantify the absolute abundance of each unique TCRbeta CDR3 rearrangement, sequence reads were collapsed and filtered. Productive Simpson clonality was computed per sample as the square root of Simpson's diversity index over productive rearrangements. TCRdb re-hosts the immuneACCESS table, in-frame sequences only. Its copies lack some clones; in the studies checked, an unresolved V gene accounts for under half of them, and the cause for the rest is not known. V, J and clone size reflect that table, while D and trimming were determined from the DNA. The sample contains over 150,000 clones, around 78% of them found a single time. The top ten clones comprise roughly 1.5% of the sample.

As regards this clone: Its antigen target is currently unknown. Base qualities were left out, and no much larger clone turns up one base away.

Findings and caveats that apply to the study as a whole: Clinical and demographic metadata were provided uncurated, with the amount varying by source and participant.

The V end gives up 6 bases and the J end 9 bases, leaving 7 bases in the junction not matched to a gene. Taken from the germline V gene, the CDR1 and CDR2 loops are MNHEY and SVGAGI. Taken from cysteine to phenylalanine, the CDR3 has 14 residues. Just CDR3 DNA is preserved here, 42 bases in frame from base 1. This receptor was obtained from a man aged 80 or over with acute or convalescent COVID-19. Sequenced material: peripheral blood. The receptor chain draws on TRBV6-5 and TRBJ1-6; 8 nucleotides in the junction match TRBD1. The sequenced DNA is TGTGCCAGCAGGCCGACAGGGGTTGGTTCACCCCTCCACTTT. This encodes CASRPTGVGSPLHF.